This passage covers 15 T cell receptor beta chains from one sample sequenced in a study of blood T cells in healthy people across ages. Through a sample-barcoded 5' primer and a J-beta primer mix, a second PCR was run for roughly 7 to 11 cycles. MiXCR was run by TCRdb on the 5' RACE reads, yielding one entry per CDR3 protein. Found here are approximately 960,000 distinct CDR3 sequences, about 29% of them singletons; the top ten hold approximately 10%. The same data also went into a second study, on T cells of mothers and their children.

The specimen was blood. The receptor set was obtained from a woman aged 40 to 50 in good health.

This clonotype came up a few times. This rearrangement joins TRBV5-1 to TRBJ1-2, with 8 positions matching TRBD1. Germline lookup yields CDR1 SGHRS and CDR2 YFSETQ. The length of the CDR3 is 14 residues. With V trimmed by 0 bases and J by 6 bases, 4 bases remained unmatched. This CDR3 reads CASSLATGAHGYTF. The CDR3 DNA sequence: TGCGCCAGCAGCTTGGCGACAGGGGCGCATGGCTACACCTTC.

This clonotype was detected many times. V gene TRBV10-3 combines with J gene TRBJ1-2; D perhaps matches TRBD1 (6 bases). Trimming stripped 6 bases from V and 1 base from J, with 9 bases between. CDR3 length equals 13 residues. Per germline, CDR1 ENHRY and CDR2 SYGVKD. The CDR3 loop reads CAIREQGNYGYTF. As DNA, the CDR3 is TGTGCCATCAGAGAACAGGGTAACTATGGCTACACCTTC.

This clonotype was counted ten times or more. This chain links TRBV20-1 with TRBJ2-3, with 7 bases fitting TRBD2. This CDR3 has 15 amino acids. Germline V gives CDR1 DFQATT, CDR2 SNEGSKA (reference sequence). V trimming: 2 bases; J trimming: 6 bases; junction bases outside the gene matches: 11. The CDR3 loop reads CSARLTGGRGDTQYF. CDR3 nucleotides: TGCAGTGCTAGACTGACGGGGGGACGCGGCGATACGCAGTATTTT.

A word on this clonotype: The germline gene is not matched at one end of the junction; a read error may be the cause. This chain joins TRBV6-5 and TRBJ2-4, with 9 positions matching TRBD1. The J call may be wrong; the DNA end is better matched by TRBJ2-7. CDR1 MNHEY and CDR2 SVGAGI come from the germline V gene. The CDR3 has 14 amino acids. The CDR3 reads CAGSLGTGPYEQYF. The CDR3 DNA reads as TGTGCCGGCAGTTTAGGGACAGGGCCTTACGAGCAGTACTTC.

This clonotype was picked up many times. This chain uses TRBV20-1 with TRBJ2-3, with 10 nucleotides matching TRBD2. Germline V lookup: CDR1 DFQATT, CDR2 SNEGSKA (reference sequence). The CDR3 contains 13 residues. CDR3 DNA: TGCAGCCAACTAGCGGGGAGCACAGATACGCAGTATTTT. Amino acid sequence: CSQLAGSTDTQYF.

A note on this clonotype: One junction end disagrees with the germline gene, perhaps due to a read error. V usage is TRBV7-9 and J usage is TRBJ1-2; the D gene is possibly TRBD1 (5 bases). CDR1 SEHNR and CDR2 FQNEAQ come from the germline V gene (reference sequence). The CDR3 sequence is 13 residues long. DNA of the CDR3: TGTGCCAGCAGCCGAGGGGCAGGCTATGACTACACCTTC. Its translation: CASSRGAGYDYTF. Full variable domain (rest looked up from reference TRBV7-9 and TRBJ1-2): DTGVSQNPRHKITKRGQNVTFRCDPISEHNRLYWYRQTLGQGPEFLTYFQNEAQLEKSRLLSDRFSAERPKGSFSTLEIQRTEQGDSAMYLCASSRGAGYDYTFGSGTRLTVV.

The chain joins TRBV20-1 to TRBJ1-1, with 9 bases that match TRBD1. CDR3 length: 14 residues. The V gene end was trimmed by 5 bases and the J gene end by 3 bases; junction bases not matched to a gene: 7. The germline V gene encodes CDR1 DFQATT and CDR2 SNEGSKA (reference sequence). The CDR3 DNA follows: TGCAGTGCTCAGACAGGGGGTAGAGACACTGAAGCTTTCTTT. The encoded protein is CSAQTGGRDTEAFF.

The chain has TRBV6-6 and TRBJ2-7; TRBD2 is a possible D gene (6 bases). CDR3 length: 14 residues. V was shortened by 2 bases and J by 3 bases, with 11 bases between the two germline ends. Germline assignment: CDR1 MNHNY and CDR2 SVGAGI (reference sequence). The CDR3 nucleotides are TGTGCCAGCAGTTACAACGGGGGTAACTACGAGCAGTACTTC. Its protein product is CASSYNGGNYEQYF.

CDR3 residues: CASSQQGEETRYF. Written as DNA, the CDR3 is TGCGCCAGCAGCCAACAGGGGGAAGAGACCCGGTACTTC. V gene TRBV5-1 combines with J gene TRBJ2-7, with 8 bases matching TRBD1. V dropped 4 bases and J dropped 12; count of bases not matched to a gene: 12. The germline V gene encodes CDR1 SGHRS and CDR2 YFSETQ. The CDR3 spans 13 residues.

The chain joins TRBV7-2 to TRBJ2-4; D is perhaps TRBD1 (5 bases). With the DNA end fitting TRBJ2-5 better, the J assignment may be wrong. Germline assignment: CDR1 SGHTA and CDR2 FQGNSA. The CDR3 totals 16 residues. CDR3 in amino acids: CASSLRGRPQGETQYF. The DNA of the CDR3 is TGTGCCAGCAGCTTAAGAGGACGCCCCCAGGGAGAGACCCAGTACTTC.

A few counts support this clonotype. The chain uses TRBV7-2 and TRBJ2-4, with D tentatively TRBD2 (5 bases). Germline CDR1 and CDR2: SGHTA and FQGNSA. The V end lost 2 bases, the J end lost 9 bases, and 14 bases lay between the germline ends. The CDR3 is 14 amino acids. The CDR3 protein is CASSLLRSRGIQYF. The CDR3 DNA follows: TGTGCCAGCAGCTTATTACGGAGCCGGGGCATTCAGTACTTC.

This chain joins TRBV12-3 or TRBV12-4 and TRBJ2-1; D not certain. The CDR3 has 12 amino acids. V lost 5 bases, J lost 12 bases, and 14 bases lay in between. Written as DNA, the CDR3 is TGTGCCAGCAGTGCCCTGGGGTCGGGGCAGTTCTTC. Residues: CASSALGSGQFF.

This clonotype was counted between two and nine times. The CDR3 is CASSQGSRNEETQYF. The CDR3, as DNA: TGTGCCAGCAGCCAGGGAAGCAGGAACGAAGAGACCCAGTACTTC. This chain links TRBV14 with TRBJ2-5; unclear D gene. The CDR3 covers 15 residues. V lost 3 bases and J lost 3, with 14 bases in between. Per germline, CDR1 SGHDN and CDR2 FVKESK. Supplemented by reference TRBV14 and TRBJ2-5, the full variable domain reads EAGVTQFPSHSVIEKGQTVTLRCDPISGHDNLYWYRRVMGKEIKFLLHFVKESKQDESGMPNNRFLAERTGGTYSTLKVQPAELEDSGVYFCASSQGSRNEETQYFGPGTRLLVL.

V is TRBV20-1 and J is TRBJ1-1; D perhaps matches TRBD1 (6 bases). Trimming cost V 7 bases and J 7 bases, with 13 bases left between them. The CDR3 is 11 amino acids. In germline, CDR1 is DFQATT, CDR2 SNEGSKA (reference sequence). CDR3 DNA: TGCAGTGTCAGGAAGGGGGTTGAAGCTTTCTTT. It specifies CSVRKGVEAFF.

This clonotype was seen at least ten times. The chain uses TRBV12-3 or TRBV12-4 and TRBJ2-4; D not resolved. V lost 1 base and J 8 bases, leaving 9 bases between the germline ends. The CDR3 totals 13 residues. CDR3 loop: CASSLEGTDIQYF. In DNA form, the CDR3 reads TGTGCCAGCAGTTTAGAGGGTACGGACATTCAGTACTTC.